The 30 T cell receptor beta chains below were found in one sample sequenced in a study of blood T cell repertoires in COVID-19. Profiled with immunoSEQ multiplex PCR; TCRdb holds only in-frame clones, not every one. The sample includes 320,000 or so clones, 75% to 90% seen only once; the top ten take about 1.9%. The specimen sequenced was PBMCs or T cells enriched from blood (not recorded which). The source is a woman between 25 and 40 years old who had been exposed to COVID-19.

This chain connects TRBV30 to TRBJ1-5; TRBD1 aligns across 11 bases. Germline CDR1 is GTSNPN and CDR2 is SVGIG (reference sequence). V dropped 2 bases and J dropped 7; count of bases not matched to a gene: 7. The CDR3 loop spans 15 amino acids. The CDR3, as DNA: TGTGCCTGGAGTACAAGGACAGGGGGCCGGCAGCCCCAGCATTTT. Translated, it gives CAWSTRTGGRQPQHF.

J is TRBJ2-5 and V is TRBV5-4, with a possible D match to TRBD2 (6 bases). The germline gives CDR1 SGHNT, CDR2 YYREEE (reference sequence). The CDR3 has 15 residues. Trimming took off 2 bases at V and 2 bases at J, with 13 bases between the two ends. This CDR3 is CASSLATGEQETQYF. The CDR3 bases are TGTGCCAGCAGCTTAGCGACGGGAGAGCAAGAGACCCAGTACTTC.

This chain uses TRBV11-2 with TRBJ2-1; tentative D call: TRBD2 (6 bases). Looked up from germline, CDR1 is SGHAT and CDR2 is FQNNGV. Trimming cost V 1 base and J 3 bases, with 10 bases left between them. The CDR3 contains 15 residues. CDR3 nucleotides: TGTGCCAGCAGCTTAGGGGGGACTTTCTACAATGAGCAGTTCTTC. This sequence encodes CASSLGGTFYNEQFF.

V usage is TRBV13 and J usage is TRBJ2-2; 8 bases line up with TRBD1. CDR3 length: 15 amino acids. Germline CDR1 reads PRHDT; CDR2 reads FYEKMQ (reference sequence). V dropped 8 bases and J dropped 6; count of bases not matched to a gene: 11. The CDR3 bases are TGTGCCAGCCGAACCGAAACAGGGGGGCCCGGGGAGCTGTTTTTT. Translation gives CASRTETGGPGELFF.

The rearrangement uses TRBV11-2 and TRBJ2-1; D is possibly TRBD1 (6 bases). The V end lost 3 bases, the J end lost 6 bases, and 12 bases lay between the germline ends. The CDR3 spans 14 residues. Germline CDR1 is SGHAT and CDR2 is FQNNGV. CDR3 sequence: CASSLSQGGNEQFF. In DNA, the CDR3 is TGTGCCAGCAGCTTGTCACAGGGTGGCAATGAGCAGTTCTTC. The variable domain in full, completed from reference TRBV11-2 and TRBJ2-1, reads EAGVAQSPRYKIIEKRQSVAFWCNPISGHATLYWYQQILGQGPKLLIQFQNNGVVDDSQLPKDRFSAERLKGVDSTLKIQPAKLEDSAVYLCASSLSQGGNEQFFGPGTRLTVL.

In nucleotides, the CDR3 is TGTGCCAGCTCACCGATCTACACCAGTCCTGGGACTAGCGGGAGGGCCCTAGATACGCAGTATTTT. Protein sequence: CASSPIYTSPGTSGRALDTQYF. This rearrangement joins TRBV18 to TRBJ2-3, with 16 bases aligning to TRBD2. V shed 3 bases, J shed 5 bases, and the junction held 20 bases outside the gene matches. This CDR3 spans 22 amino acids. The germline V gene encodes CDR1 KGHSH and CDR2 LQKENI.

The chain uses TRBV4-3 and TRBJ2-7; 8 bases map to TRBD2. Trimming cost V 5 bases and J 2 bases; bases outside gene matches: 11. This CDR3 comprises 16 residues. Per the germline V gene, CDR1 is LGHNA and CDR2 is YSLEER. In DNA form, the CDR3 reads TGCGCCAGCAGCGCGTCGACTAGCGCCTTTACCTACGAGCAGTACTTC. This translates into CASSASTSAFTYEQYF.

This chain joins TRBV19 and TRBJ1-4; 7 bases agree with TRBD1. This CDR3 has 14 residues. The trim removed 6 bases at V and 3 bases at J, leaving 4 bases unmatched. Germline CDR1 reads LNHDA; CDR2 reads SQIVND (reference sequence). CDR3 DNA: TGTGCCAGTAGGAAACAGGGGTCTAATGAAAAACTGTTTTTT. Its protein product is CASRKQGSNEKLFF.

This clone was seen a handful of times. V usage is TRBV3-1 (or the pseudogene TRBV3-2) and J usage is TRBJ2-7; 7 positions match TRBD1. The CDR3 has 12 amino acids. V dropped 4 bases and J dropped 6; count of bases not matched to a gene: 3. Germline-derived CDR1 and CDR2 are LGHDT and YNNKEL (reference sequence). CDR3 protein: CASSLEGAEQYF. The DNA of the CDR3 is TGTGCCAGCAGCCTCGAGGGGGCCGAGCAGTACTTC.

The chain carries TRBV7-3 and TRBJ2-7, with 12 bases matching TRBD1. With V trimmed by 6 bases and J by 0 bases, 18 bases remained unmatched. CDR3 length: 20 residues. Germline V gene sequence: CDR1 SGHTA, CDR2 FQGTGA. CDR3 DNA: TGTGCCAGCAGTTCCATCCGGGACAGGGGGCCCTTTTTCAGCTCCTACGAGCAGTACTTC. Its protein is CASSSIRDRGPFFSSYEQYF. The full variable domain, completed using reference TRBV7-3 and TRBJ2-7, is GAGVSQTPSNKVTEKGKYVELRCDPISGHTALYWYRQSLGQGPEFLIYFQGTGAADDSGLPNDRFFAVRPEGSVSTLKIQRTERGDSAVYLCASSSIRDRGPFFSSYEQYFGPGTRLTVT.

This chain uses TRBV3-1 (or the pseudogene TRBV3-2) with TRBJ2-1; no clear D. The CDR3 spans 16 residues. Germline CDR1 and CDR2: LGHDT and YNNKEL (reference sequence). V was pared by 4 bases and J by 0 bases, with 13 bases between. CDR3 sequence (DNA): TGTGCCAGCAGCCGCCGTGAGTCCCGCTCCTACAATGAGCAGTTCTTC. It translates to CASSRRESRSYNEQFF.

The CDR3 region has the DNA TGTGCCAGCAGTGACAGGGTCTCTGGAAACACCATATATTTT. Its protein product is CASSDRVSGNTIYF. The chain joins TRBV7-2 to TRBJ1-3, with 7 bases matching TRBD1. This CDR3 is 14 amino acids long. Per germline, CDR1 SGHTA and CDR2 FQGNSA. The junction had 2 bases not matched to a gene; V was cut back by 6 bases and J by 0 bases.

V gene TRBV7-9 combines with J gene TRBJ2-7; TRBD1 agrees at 8 bases. Looked up from germline, CDR1 is SEHNR and CDR2 is FQNEAQ (reference sequence). Germline trimming cut 4 bases from V and 0 bases from J; bases unmatched to any gene: 5. CDR3 length: 15 residues. CDR3 coding DNA: TGTGCCAGCAGCTCCAGGGACAGGAGCTCCTACGAGCAGTACTTC. Amino acids: CASSSRDRSSYEQYF.

This clone was counted a few times. This chain uses TRBV5-1 with TRBJ2-1; 7 positions match TRBD2. This CDR3 spans 14 amino acids. The V gene end was trimmed by 1 base and the J gene end by 7 bases; junction bases not matched to a gene: 5. CDR1 is SGHRS and CDR2 is YFSETQ in the germline V gene. The CDR3 DNA is TGCGCCAGCAGCTTGAGGGCGGGAGTAAATGAGCAGTTCTTC. Protein product: CASSLRAGVNEQFF.

Points on this clone: A read error may account for a junction end that differs from germline. V usage is TRBV7-7 and J usage is TRBJ2-2, with a tentative D call TRBD1 (7 bases). The V gene's germline CDR1 is SSHAT and CDR2 FNYEAQ (reference sequence). The CDR3 extends over 15 amino acids. The CDR3 nucleotides are TGTGCTAGCAGCTTAGCCAGGGGGGACACCGGGGAGCTGTTTTTT. Translation gives CASSLARGDTGELFF. Full variable domain (missing parts from reference TRBV7-7 and TRBJ2-2): GAGVSQSPRYKVTKRGQDVTLRCDPISSHATLYWYQQALGQGPEFLTYFNYEAQPDKSGLPSDRFSAERPEGSISTLTIQRTEQRDSAMYRCASSLARGDTGELFFGEGSRLTVL.

The CDR3 coding sequence is TGTGCCAGCAGTTCCGGTCATGAGCAGTTCTTC. Its protein product is CASSSGHEQFF. The genes are TRBV27 and TRBJ2-1; D is undetermined. The germline V gene encodes CDR1 MNHEY and CDR2 SMNVEV (reference sequence). Trimming cost V 4 bases and J 8 bases, with 6 bases left between them. This CDR3 is built from 11 residues.

This clone has a handful of counts. V is TRBV6-5 and J is TRBJ1-2, with TRBD1 identical over 9 bases. Germline V gives CDR1 MNHEY, CDR2 SVGAGI. This CDR3 region has 15 residues. Germline trimming cut 6 bases from V and 8 bases from J; bases unmatched to any gene: 13. Here the CDR3 reads CASSSIWTGAKGYTF. The CDR3 coding sequence is TGTGCCAGCAGCTCGATTTGGACAGGGGCTAAAGGCTACACCTTC.

The chain recombines TRBV12-5 with TRBJ2-1; TRBD2 agrees at 13 bases. Germline assignment: CDR1 LGHNT and CDR2 FRNRAP. The CDR3 runs 19 residues. The junction had 15 bases not matched to a gene; V was cut back by 9 bases and J by 1 base. This chain's CDR3 is CASASLLAGGPQSYNEQFF. CDR3 bases: TGTGCTAGCGCTTCCCTACTAGCGGGAGGGCCCCAATCCTACAATGAGCAGTTCTTC.

The CDR3 sequence is CASSPETFLETQYF. In nucleotides, the CDR3 is TGTGCCAGCAGCCCGGAGACTTTTCTGGAGACCCAGTACTTC. The J gene is TRBJ2-5, the V gene TRBV11-2; D not certain. Trimming stripped 5 bases from V and 5 bases from J, with 15 bases between. Germline assignment: CDR1 SGHAT and CDR2 FQNNGV. This CDR3 is built from 14 residues.

CDR3 region: CASRSGGGDGTEAFF. CDR3 coding DNA: TGTGCCAGCAGATCAGGGGGCGGGGATGGGACTGAAGCTTTCTTT. The V call is TRBV6-5, the J call TRBJ1-1; TRBD1 matches 8 bases. The CDR3 has 15 residues. CDR1 is MNHEY and CDR2 is SVGAGI in the germline V gene. V gave up 6 bases and J gave up 5 bases; unmatched junction bases: 11.

This clone was seen just once. J is TRBJ2-6 and V is TRBV6-4; no reliable D call. This CDR3 comprises 13 residues. CDR1 MRHNA and CDR2 SNTAGT come from the germline V gene. V dropped 8 bases and J dropped 0 bases, with 5 bases sitting between them. The CDR3 nucleotides read TGTGCCAGCCGAGACTCTGGGGCCAACGTCCTGACTTTC. This translates into CASRDSGANVLTF.

This chain connects TRBV6-6 to TRBJ1-5, with D perhaps TRBD1 (6 bases). In germline, CDR1 is MNHNY, CDR2 SVGAGI (reference sequence). The ends were cut back, 10 bases at V and 2 bases at J, with 18 bases in the middle. The CDR3 is made up of 15 amino acids. The chain's CDR3 is CATRQETVGNQPQHF. CDR3 nucleotides: TGTGCCACAAGACAGGAGACGGTTGGCAATCAGCCCCAGCATTTT.

This clone was seen more than once but under ten times. The rearrangement joins TRBV19 to TRBJ2-3, with 9 bases fitting TRBD2. The CDR3 covers 15 residues. CDR1 and CDR2 (germline): LNHDA, SQIVND (reference sequence). The V segment lost 3 bases and the J segment 4 bases; nucleotides outside the gene matches: 5. The CDR3 spells CASSIGGGAPDTQYF. In DNA form, the CDR3 reads TGTGCCAGTAGTATCGGCGGGGGGGCCCCAGATACGCAGTATTTT.

This sequence joins TRBV5-6 and TRBJ1-2; 8 nucleotides agree with TRBD1. After removal of 4 bases from V and 8 bases from J, the junction contained 7 bases not matched to a gene. Germline CDR1 SGHDT, CDR2 YYEEEE. The CDR3 contains 13 residues. CDR3 amino acids: CASSQTGVGGYTF. The CDR3 DNA sequence: TGTGCCAGCAGCCAGACAGGGGTGGGCGGCTACACCTTC.

CDR3 sequence: CASSIGLATNEQFF. The CDR3 nucleotides read TGTGCCAGTAGTATTGGACTAGCAACAAATGAGCAGTTCTTC. V is TRBV19 and J is TRBJ2-1; 8 nucleotides match TRBD2. Looked up from germline, CDR1 is LNHDA and CDR2 is SQIVND (reference sequence). Trimming removed 3 bases from V and 7 bases from J; junction bases left unmatched: 5. The CDR3 has 14 amino acids.

The count of this clone is one. The chain recombines TRBV2 with TRBJ1-2; 9 bases align to TRBD1. The J segment lost 11 bases and the V segment lost 7 bases, leaving 11 bases of the junction unmatched. The CDR3 has 13 residues. Germline CDR1 reads SNHLY; CDR2 reads FYNNEI. The CDR3 is CASTPGTGYFYTF. CDR3 nucleotide sequence: TGTGCCAGCACTCCCGGGACAGGGTATTTTTACACCTTC. The variable domain in full, with the rest retrieved from reference TRBV2 and TRBJ1-2, is EPEVTQTPSHQVTQMGQEVILRCVPISNHLYFYWYRQILGQKVEFLVSFYNNEISEKSEIFDDQFSVERPDGSNFTLKIRSTKLEDSAMYFCASTPGTGYFYTFGSGTRLTVV.

The J gene is TRBJ2-2, the V gene TRBV9; D possibly corresponds to TRBD1 (5 bases). The germline V and J ends were trimmed by 4 bases and 3 bases, with 10 bases remaining between them. Germline assignment: CDR1 SGDLS and CDR2 YYNGEE. The CDR3 covers 14 residues. The CDR3 DNA reads as TGTGCCAGCAGCCCTACAGGCCACACCGGGGAGCTGTTTTTT. Its translation: CASSPTGHTGELFF.

The J gene is TRBJ2-2, the V gene TRBV4-2; 12 bases are a match to TRBD2. Germline CDR1 is LGHNA and CDR2 is YNFKEQ. There are 20 residues in the CDR3. Trimming took 1 base from V and 1 from J; bases not matched to a gene: 10. CDR3 DNA: TGTGCCAGCAGCCAAGCTAGCGGGGGGGCAGCGGTCGGGAACACCGGGGAGCTGTTTTTT. It yields the protein CASSQASGGAAVGNTGELFF.

J is TRBJ2-7 and V is TRBV21-1; the DNA was not used to check the table's D call, TRBD1. TRBV21-1 is a pseudogene. This CDR3 has 16 residues. The CDR3 sequence: CASSYRDSKTSYEQYF. The CDR3 DNA sequence: TGTGCCAGCAGTTATCGGGACAGCAAGACCTCCTACGAGCAGTACTTC.

J is TRBJ1-2 and V is TRBV20-1; no firm D call. The V gene's germline CDR1 is DFQATT and CDR2 SNEGSKA (reference sequence). The CDR3 covers 13 residues. V lost 3 bases, J lost 7 bases, and 15 bases lay in between. The CDR3 region is CSASHPGKGGYTF. In nucleotides, the CDR3 is TGCAGTGCTAGTCATCCGGGGAAGGGTGGCTACACCTTC.